This is a list of T cell receptor beta chains from one sample in a study of blood T cell repertoires in COVID-19. The protocol was immunoSEQ multiplex PCR, while the TCRdb copy is restricted to in-frame clones and leaves out a portion. The table shows about 180,000 clones, with roughly 80% occurring only once. Sequencing input: peripheral blood. The receptors come from a human donor in a cohort sampled during active COVID-19. Each CDR3 is given with its conserved first and last residue. Each record gives: J gene, CDR3 length, V gene, CDR3 protein.

>TRBJ1-5|13|TRBV30
CAWSADRDQPQHF
>TRBJ2-7|16|TRBV10-3
CAISDAGLAGSYEQYF
>TRBJ2-6|19|TRBV30
CAWSPRFGGGVLGANVLTF
>TRBJ1-6|14|TRBV2
CASTTGQINSPLHF
>TRBJ1-2|14|TRBV7-9
CASSMPGRSNGYTF
>TRBJ2-1|14|TRBV11-3
CASSLSTTYNEQFF
>TRBJ1-1|13|TRBV2
CASSRDRSTEAFF
>TRBJ2-3|13|TRBV6-5
CASSTSGGDTQYF
>TRBJ1-1|16|TRBV11-2
CASRPGTGAQNTEAFF
>TRBJ2-7|15|TRBV7-9
CASSSPGDSSYEQYF
>TRBJ1-1|14|TRBV3-1/TRBV3-2
CASSLRGGGGEAFF
>TRBJ1-4|15|TRBV10-3
CAISESTSQPPKLFF
>TRBJ1-1|15|TRBV4-1
CASTSTNGGNTEAFF
>TRBJ1-4|16|TRBV10-2
CASSETGGRTNEKLFF
>TRBJ2-7|14|TRBV27
CASSPKDSPYEQYF
>TRBJ1-2|14|TRBV5-4
CASSAWTGGYGYTF
>TRBJ1-5|14|TRBV1
CTSRRQGCNQPQHF
>TRBJ2-3|17|TRBV5-6
CASSLLLAGDSTDTQYF
>TRBJ2-2|15|TRBV30
CAWSVNRGNTGELFF
>TRBJ2-5|15|TRBV5-1
CASARTSGYQETQYF
>TRBJ2-7|14|TRBV19
CASSIQLDSYEQYF
>TRBJ1-5|17|TRBV12-5
CASGSMQTGGGNQPQHF
>TRBJ2-7|15|TRBV2
CASRMTSGMWGEQYF
>TRBJ2-5|14|TRBV7-2
CASSLDSGGQTQYF
>TRBJ1-4|18|TRBV6-1
CASSDGQARLDSIEKLFF
>TRBJ2-3|16|TRBV2
CASSGGLAASTDTQYF
>TRBJ1-4|16|TRBV7-8
CASSLERDRLEEKLFF
>TRBJ1-2|15|TRBV19
CASMGRPGPTHGYTF
>TRBJ1-1|15|TRBV4-1
CASSQASQANTEAFF